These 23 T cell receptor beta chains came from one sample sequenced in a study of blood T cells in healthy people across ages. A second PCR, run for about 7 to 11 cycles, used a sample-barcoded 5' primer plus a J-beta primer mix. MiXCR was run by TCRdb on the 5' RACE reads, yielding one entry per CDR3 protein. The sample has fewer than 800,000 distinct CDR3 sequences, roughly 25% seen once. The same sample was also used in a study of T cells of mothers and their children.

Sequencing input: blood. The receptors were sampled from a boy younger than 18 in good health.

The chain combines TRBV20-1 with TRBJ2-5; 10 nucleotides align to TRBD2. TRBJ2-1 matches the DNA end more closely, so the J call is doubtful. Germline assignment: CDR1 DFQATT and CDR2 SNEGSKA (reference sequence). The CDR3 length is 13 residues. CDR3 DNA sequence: TGCAGTGCTAGCCCCGGACTAGCGGATGAGCAGTTCTTC. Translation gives CSASPGLADEQFF.

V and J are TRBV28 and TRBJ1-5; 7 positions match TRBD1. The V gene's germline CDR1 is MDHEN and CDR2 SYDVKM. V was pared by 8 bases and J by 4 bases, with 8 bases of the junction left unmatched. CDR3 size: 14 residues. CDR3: CASSRDRENQPQHF. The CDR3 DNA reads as TGTGCCAGCTCCCGGGACAGAGAAAATCAGCCCCAGCATTTT. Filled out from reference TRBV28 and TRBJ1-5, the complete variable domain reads DVKVTQSSRYLVKRTGEKVFLECVQDMDHENMFWYRQDPGLGLRLIYFSYDVKMKEKGDIPEGYSVSREKKERFSLILESASTNQTSMYLCASSRDRENQPQHFGDGTRLSIL.

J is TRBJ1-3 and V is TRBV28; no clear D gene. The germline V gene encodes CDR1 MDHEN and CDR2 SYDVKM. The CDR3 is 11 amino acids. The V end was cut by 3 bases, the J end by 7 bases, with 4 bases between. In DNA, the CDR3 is TGTGCCAGCAGTTTTTCGAACACCATATATTTT. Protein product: CASSFSNTIYF.

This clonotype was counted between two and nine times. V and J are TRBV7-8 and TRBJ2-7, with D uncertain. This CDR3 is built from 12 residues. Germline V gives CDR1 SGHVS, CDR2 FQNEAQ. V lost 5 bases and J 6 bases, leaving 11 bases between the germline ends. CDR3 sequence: CASSITGSEQYF. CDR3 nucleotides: TGTGCCAGCAGCATAACGGGTTCCGAGCAGTACTTC.

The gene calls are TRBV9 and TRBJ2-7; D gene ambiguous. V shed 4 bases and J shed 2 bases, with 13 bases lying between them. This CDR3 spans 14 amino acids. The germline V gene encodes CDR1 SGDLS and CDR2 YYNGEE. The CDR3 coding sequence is TGTGCCAGCAGCCCCCGACTGACGCCCTACGAGCAGTACTTC. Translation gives CASSPRLTPYEQYF.

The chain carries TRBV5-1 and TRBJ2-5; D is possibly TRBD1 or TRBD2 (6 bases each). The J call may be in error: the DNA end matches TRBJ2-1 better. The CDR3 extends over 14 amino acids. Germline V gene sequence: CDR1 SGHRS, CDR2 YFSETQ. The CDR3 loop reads CASSSEGGYNEQFF. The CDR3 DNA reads TGCGCCAGCAGCTCGGAGGGGGGTTACAATGAGCAGTTCTTC.

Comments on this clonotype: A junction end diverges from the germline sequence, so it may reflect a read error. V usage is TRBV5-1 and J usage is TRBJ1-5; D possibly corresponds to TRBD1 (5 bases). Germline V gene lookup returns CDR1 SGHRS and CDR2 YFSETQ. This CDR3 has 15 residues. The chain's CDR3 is CASSSLPDNNLPQHF. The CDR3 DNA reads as TGCGCCAGCAGCTCTCTACCGGACAACAATCTGCCCCAGCATTTT. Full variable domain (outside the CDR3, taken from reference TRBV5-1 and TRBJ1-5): KAGVTQTPRYLIKTRGQQVTLSCSPISGHRSVSWYQQTPGQGLQFLFEYFSETQRNKGNFPGRFSGRQFSNSRSEMNVSTLELGDSALYLCASSSLPDNNLPQHFGDGTRLSIL.

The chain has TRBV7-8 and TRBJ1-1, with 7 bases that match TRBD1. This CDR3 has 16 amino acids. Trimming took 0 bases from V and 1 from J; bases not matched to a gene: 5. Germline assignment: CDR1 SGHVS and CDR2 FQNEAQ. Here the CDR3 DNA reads TGTGCCAGCAGCTTAGCGTATGGGACAGAGAACACTGAAGCTTTCTTT. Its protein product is CASSLAYGTENTEAFF.

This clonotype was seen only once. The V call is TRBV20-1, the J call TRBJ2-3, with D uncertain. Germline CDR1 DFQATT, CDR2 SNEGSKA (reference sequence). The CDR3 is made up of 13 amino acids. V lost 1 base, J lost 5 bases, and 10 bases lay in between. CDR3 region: CSARVVGLDTQYF. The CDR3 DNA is TGCAGTGCTAGAGTGGTTGGTCTAGATACGCAGTATTTT.

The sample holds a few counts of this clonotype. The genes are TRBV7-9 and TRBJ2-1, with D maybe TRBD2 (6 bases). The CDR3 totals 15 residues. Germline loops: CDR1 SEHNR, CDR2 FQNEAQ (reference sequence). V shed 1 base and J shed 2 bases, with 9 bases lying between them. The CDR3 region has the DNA TGTGCCAGCAGCTTAGTAGCGGACCCCTACAATGAGCAGTTCTTC. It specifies CASSLVADPYNEQFF.

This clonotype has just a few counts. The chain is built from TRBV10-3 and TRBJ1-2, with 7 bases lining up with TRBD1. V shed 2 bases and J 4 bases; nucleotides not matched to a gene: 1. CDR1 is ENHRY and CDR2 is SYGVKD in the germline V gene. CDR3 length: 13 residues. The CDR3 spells CAISEGQVYGYTF. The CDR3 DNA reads TGTGCCATCAGTGAGGGACAGGTCTATGGCTACACCTTC.

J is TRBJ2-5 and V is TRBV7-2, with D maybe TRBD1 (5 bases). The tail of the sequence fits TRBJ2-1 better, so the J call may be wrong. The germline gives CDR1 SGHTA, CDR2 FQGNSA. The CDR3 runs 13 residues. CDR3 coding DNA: TGTGCCAGCAGGGATAGGGGAAACAATGAGCAGTTCTTC. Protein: CASRDRGNNEQFF.

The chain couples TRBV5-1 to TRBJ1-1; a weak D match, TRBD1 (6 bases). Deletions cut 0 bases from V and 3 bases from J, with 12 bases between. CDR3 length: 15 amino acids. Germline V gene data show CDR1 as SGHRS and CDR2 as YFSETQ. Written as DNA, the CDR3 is TGCGCCAGCAGCTTGGACAGGGTTGGAGACACTGAAGCTTTCTTT. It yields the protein CASSLDRVGDTEAFF.

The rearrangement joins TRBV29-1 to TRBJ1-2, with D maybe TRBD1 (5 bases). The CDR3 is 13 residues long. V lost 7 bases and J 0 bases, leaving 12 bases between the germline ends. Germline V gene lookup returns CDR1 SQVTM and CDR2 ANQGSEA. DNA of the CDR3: TGCAGCGCCCCTCAGGGAACTAACTATGGCTACACCTTC. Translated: CSAPQGTNYGYTF.

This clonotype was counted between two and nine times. CDR3 protein: CASSQAAGETNEKLFF. CDR3 in DNA: TGTGCCAGCAGCCAGGCCGCAGGAGAGACTAATGAAAAACTGTTTTTT. J is TRBJ1-4 and V is TRBV3-1; D gene ambiguous. V was trimmed by 3 bases and J by 2 bases, leaving 13 bases between them. Per germline, CDR1 LGHDT and CDR2 YNNKEL (reference sequence). The CDR3 spans 16 residues.

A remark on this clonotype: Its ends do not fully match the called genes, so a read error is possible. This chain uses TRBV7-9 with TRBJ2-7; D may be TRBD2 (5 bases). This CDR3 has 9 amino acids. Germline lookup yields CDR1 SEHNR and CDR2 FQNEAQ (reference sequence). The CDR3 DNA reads TGTGCCATCATTGACGGGGAGAAATTC. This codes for CAIIDGEKF.

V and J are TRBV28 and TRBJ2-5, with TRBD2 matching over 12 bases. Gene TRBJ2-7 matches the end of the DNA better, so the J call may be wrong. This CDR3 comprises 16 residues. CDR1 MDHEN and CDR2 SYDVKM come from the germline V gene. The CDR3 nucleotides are TGTGCCAGCAGCCTGGTCCTAGCGGGAGGGCCAGACGAGCAGTACTTC. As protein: CASSLVLAGGPDEQYF.

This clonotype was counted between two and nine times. CDR3 protein: CASSLAIPNEQFF. For the CDR3, the DNA is TGTGCCAGCAGCTTAGCGATACCCAATGAGCAGTTCTTC. The chain has TRBV7-8 and TRBJ2-1; D ambiguous. From germline, CDR1 is SGHVS and CDR2 FQNEAQ. This CDR3 has 13 amino acids. V lost 0 bases and J lost 6, with 6 bases in between.

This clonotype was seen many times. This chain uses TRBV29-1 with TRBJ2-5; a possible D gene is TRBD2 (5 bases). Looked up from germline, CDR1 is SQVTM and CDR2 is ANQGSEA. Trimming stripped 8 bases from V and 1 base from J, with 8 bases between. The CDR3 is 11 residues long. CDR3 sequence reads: CSTGGQETQYF. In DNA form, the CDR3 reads TGCAGCACCGGAGGCCAAGAGACCCAGTACTTC.

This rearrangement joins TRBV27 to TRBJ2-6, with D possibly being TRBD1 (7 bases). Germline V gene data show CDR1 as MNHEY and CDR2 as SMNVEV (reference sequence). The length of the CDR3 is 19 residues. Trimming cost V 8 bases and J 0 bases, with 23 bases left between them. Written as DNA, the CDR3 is TGTGCCAGCGGGGGGACAGCATGGCGAAGCTCCTCTGGGGCCAACGTCCTGACTTTC. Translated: CASGGTAWRSSSGANVLTF.

CDR3 DNA: TGTGCCAGCAGCTTAGGGCGTCCACTCCAAGAGACCCAGTACTTC. It codes for CASSLGRPLQETQYF. The chain combines TRBV7-9 with TRBJ2-5; D remains unclear. V shed 1 base and J shed 1 base, with 10 bases lying between them. This CDR3 contains 15 residues. CDR1 and CDR2 (germline): SEHNR, FQNEAQ (reference sequence).

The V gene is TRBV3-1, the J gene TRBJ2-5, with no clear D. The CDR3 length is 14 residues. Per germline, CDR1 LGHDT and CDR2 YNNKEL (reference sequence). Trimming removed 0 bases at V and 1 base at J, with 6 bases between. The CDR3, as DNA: TGTGCCAGCAGCCAAGACCTGCGCCAAGAGACCCAGTACTTC. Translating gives CASSQDLRQETQYF.

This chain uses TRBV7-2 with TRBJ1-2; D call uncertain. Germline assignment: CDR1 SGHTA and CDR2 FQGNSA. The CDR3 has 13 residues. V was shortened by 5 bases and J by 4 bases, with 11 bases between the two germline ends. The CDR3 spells CASSPSYGYGYTF. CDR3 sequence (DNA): TGTGCCAGCAGCCCTTCATACGGCTATGGCTACACCTTC. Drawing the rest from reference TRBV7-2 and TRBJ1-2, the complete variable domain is GAGVSQSPSNKVTEKGKDVELRCDPISGHTALYWYRQSLGQGLEFLIYFQGNSAPDKSGLPSDRFSAERTGGSVSTLTIQRTQQEDSAVYLCASSPSYGYGYTFGSGTRLTVV.